The 27 T cell receptor beta chains below all came from one sample that was sequenced in a study of blood T cell repertoires in COVID-19 (dated by TCRdb to about 2020). Receptors were amplified or captured by the immunoSEQ multiplex PCR assay. Here the immuneACCESS table is served through TCRdb, limited to in-frame sequences with V and J called. Missing clones are a known gap in these copies; in checked studies unresolved V genes cover under half, and the rest lacks a known reason. The sample has under 300,000 clones on record, approximately 86% of them singletons. Jointly, the top ten make up approximately 1% of the sample. Sequenced material: PBMCs or T cells enriched from blood (not recorded which). All receptors come from a woman aged 25 to 39 who had recovered from COVID-19.

The chain combines TRBV5-1 with TRBJ2-3; 14 nucleotides line up with TRBD2. Trimming took 7 bases from V and 4 from J; bases not matched to a gene: 2. CDR1 is SGHRS, CDR2 YFSETQ, per germline. The length of the CDR3 is 14 residues. The CDR3 reads CASRLAGGPDTQYF. CDR3 bases: TGCGCCAGCCGACTAGCGGGAGGGCCAGATACGCAGTATTTT.

V gene TRBV5-1 combines with J gene TRBJ1-1; 8 nucleotides line up with TRBD1. CDR1 and CDR2 (germline): SGHRS, YFSETQ. This CDR3 is built from 15 residues. V dropped 0 bases and J dropped 7; count of bases not matched to a gene: 8. The CDR3: CASSLDQGAAREAFF. CDR3 DNA sequence: TGCGCCAGCAGCTTGGATCAGGGGGCCGCACGTGAAGCTTTCTTT.

The gene calls are TRBV6-5 and TRBJ1-1; D call uncertain. Deletions cut 6 bases from V and 1 base from J, with 9 bases between. Looked up from germline, CDR1 is MNHEY and CDR2 is SVGAGI. The CDR3 sequence is 13 residues long. In DNA form, the CDR3 reads TGTGCCAGCAGGGGAGGTGGGAACACTGAAGCTTTCTTT. Translation: CASRGGGNTEAFF.

This sequence joins TRBV16 and TRBJ1-1, with 8 bases fitting TRBD1. Looked up from germline, CDR1 is KGHSY and CDR2 is FQNENV. The CDR3 is 17 residues long. V lost 4 bases, J lost 5 bases, and 15 bases stayed unmatched. The CDR3 sequence: CASSLLIWQGANTEAFF. The CDR3, as DNA: TGTGCCAGCAGCCTTCTGATCTGGCAGGGGGCAAATACTGAAGCTTTCTTT.

This clone was found once. This CDR3 reads CASSSFDTEAFF. CDR3 in DNA: TGTGCCAGCAGCTCCTTTGACACTGAAGCTTTCTTT. The chain recombines TRBV7-9 with TRBJ1-1, with D unresolved. Germline assignment: CDR1 SEHNR and CDR2 FQNEAQ (reference sequence). The CDR3 covers 12 residues. V lost 4 bases and J 3 bases, leaving 6 bases between the germline ends.

The chain links TRBV28 to TRBJ1-6; perhaps TRBD1 as D (6 bases). Germline loops: CDR1 MDHEN, CDR2 SYDVKM. Trimming shortened V by 4 bases and J by 10 bases, and 20 bases separated the two germline ends. The CDR3 length is 16 residues. CDR3 residues: CASSSLQDSLESPLHF. The CDR3 DNA sequence: TGTGCCAGCAGTTCCCTCCAGGACAGTCTGGAGTCACCCCTCCACTTT.

This chain joins TRBV29-1 and TRBJ1-2, with D tentatively TRBD1 (5 bases). In germline, CDR1 is SQVTM, CDR2 ANQGSEA. The ends were cut back, 0 bases at V and 4 bases at J, with 9 bases in the middle. The CDR3 sequence is 13 residues long. This chain's CDR3 is CSVEERGLYGYTF. The CDR3 DNA sequence: TGCAGCGTTGAAGAAAGGGGTCTCTATGGCTACACCTTC.

CDR3 bases: TGCGCCAGCTCTCCCCGGGGGACTACCCTAAGGGGTGAAAAACTGTTTTTT. It translates to CASSPRGTTLRGEKLFF. This chain uses TRBV4-1 with TRBJ1-4, with D maybe TRBD1 (5 bases). Germline V gene data show CDR1 as MGHRA and CDR2 as YSYEKL. The CDR3 totals 17 residues. V was clipped by 8 bases and J by 7 bases, with 26 bases between them.

This chain links TRBV5-8 with TRBJ2-3; 8 nucleotides match TRBD1. The length of the CDR3 is 15 residues. The V and J ends lost 4 bases and 6 bases, in that order; junction bases with no gene match: 10. Germline V lookup: CDR1 SGHTS, CDR2 YDEGEE. The DNA for the CDR3 is TGTGCCAGCAGCCTGGGACAGGCCATTAGGGATACGCAGTATTTT. It encodes CASSLGQAIRDTQYF.

V and J are TRBV2 and TRBJ1-5; D unresolved. Trimming cost V 2 bases and J 4 bases, with 9 bases left between them. The length of the CDR3 is 14 residues. CDR1 is SNHLY, CDR2 FYNNEI, per germline. CDR3 residues: CASSEPSRNQPQHF. DNA of the CDR3: TGTGCCAGCAGTGAACCGTCTCGGAATCAGCCCCAGCATTTT.

The chain employs TRBV9 and TRBJ2-1; possibly TRBD2 for D (5 bases). The CDR3 runs to 16 residues. CDR1 and CDR2 (germline): SGDLS, YYNGEE. Trimming removed 3 bases at V and 5 bases at J, with 18 bases between. CDR3 coding DNA: TGTGCCAGCAGCGAGACGGGAAGCGCTAAGAACAATGAGCAGTTCTTC. Translated, it gives CASSETGSAKNNEQFF.

This clone was counted only a few times. The chain joins TRBV3-1 (or the pseudogene TRBV3-2) to TRBJ2-2, with 10 bases fitting TRBD2. With V trimmed by 3 bases and J by 2 bases, 15 bases remained unmatched. The CDR3 loop spans 20 amino acids. Germline V gene lookup returns CDR1 LGHDT and CDR2 YNNKEL (reference sequence). In DNA form, the CDR3 reads TGTGCCAGCAGCCACCCACCGGGACAGCGGGGGGGCCTTAACACCGGGGAGCTGTTTTTT. Its protein product is CASSHPPGQRGGLNTGELFF.

The chain joins TRBV3-1 (or the pseudogene TRBV3-2) to TRBJ1-1; TRBD1 aligns across 8 bases. Looked up from germline, CDR1 is LGHDT and CDR2 is YNNKEL (reference sequence). The ends lost 6 bases at V and 5 bases at J; junction bases unmatched: 5. CDR3 length: 13 amino acids. This CDR3 reads CASRTGAGTEAFF. In DNA, the CDR3 is TGTGCCAGCAGGACAGGGGCAGGTACTGAAGCTTTCTTT.

The chain joins TRBV6-2 or TRBV6-3 to TRBJ2-6; perhaps TRBD2 as D (5 bases). Trimming cost V 6 bases and J 2 bases, with 11 bases left between them. The CDR3 runs 15 residues. Germline lookup yields CDR1 MNHEY and CDR2 SVGEGT. DNA for the CDR3: TGTGCCAGCAGCCTGGACTTCCCTGGGGCCAACGTCCTGACTTTC. The encoded protein is CASSLDFPGANVLTF.

This chain connects TRBV18 to TRBJ1-5; TRBD1 might be the D (6 bases). CDR3 length: 14 amino acids. Germline V gene lookup returns CDR1 KGHSH and CDR2 LQKENI. V shed 3 bases and J shed 7 bases, with 13 bases lying between them. CDR3 residues: CASSPQGIRQPQHF. The CDR3 DNA follows: TGTGCCAGCTCACCTCAGGGGATACGGCAGCCCCAGCATTTT.

CDR3 DNA: TGTGCCAGCAGCCCTACCGGACTAGCGGGGGGCACCAACCACGAGCAGTACTTC. It specifies CASSPTGLAGGTNHEQYF. The V call is TRBV7-9, the J call TRBJ2-7; 14 positions match TRBD2. Losses at the gene ends were 5 bases for V and 5 bases for J; bases not matched to a gene: 14. Germline V gene lookup returns CDR1 SEHNR and CDR2 FQNEAQ (reference sequence). The CDR3 spans 18 residues.

The gene calls are TRBV6-5 and TRBJ1-1; 7 bases fit TRBD1. After removal of 0 bases from V and 6 bases from J, the junction contained 4 bases not matched to a gene. There are 14 residues in the CDR3. Germline loops: CDR1 MNHEY, CDR2 SVGAGI. CDR3 amino acids: CASSYSNRGAEAFF. The CDR3 bases are TGTGCCAGCAGTTACTCCAACAGGGGCGCTGAAGCTTTCTTT.

The V call is TRBV19, the J call TRBJ1-5, with 7 bases matching TRBD1. V was pared by 9 bases and J by 5 bases, with 10 bases of the junction left unmatched. Per germline, CDR1 LNHDA and CDR2 SQIVND (reference sequence). This CDR3 has 14 residues. The CDR3 DNA reads TGTGCCAGCGCCGACAGGGCTTACTATCAGCCCCAGCATTTT. Protein product: CASADRAYYQPQHF. Supplemented by reference TRBV19 and TRBJ1-5, the full variable domain reads DGGITQSPKYLFRKEGQNVTLSCEQNLNHDAMYWYRQDPGQGLRLIYYSQIVNDFQKGDIAEGYSVSREKKESFPLTVTSAQKNPTAFYLCASADRAYYQPQHFGDGTRLSIL.

V gene TRBV3-1 (or the pseudogene TRBV3-2) combines with J gene TRBJ2-7; the D is unclear. The CDR3 loop spans 12 amino acids. V lost 1 base to trimming and J lost 5 bases, with 6 bases between them. CDR1 and CDR2 from the germline V gene are LGHDT and YNNKEL (reference sequence). The chain's CDR3 is CASSQALNEQYF. CDR3 DNA sequence: TGTGCCAGCAGCCAAGCCCTTAACGAGCAGTACTTC.

The chain recombines TRBV9 with TRBJ2-1; the match to TRBD1 covers 7 bases. With 4 bases clipped from V and 5 bases from J, the junction kept 9 bases outside the gene matches. CDR3 length: 15 amino acids. Per the germline V gene, CDR1 is SGDLS and CDR2 is YYNGEE. CDR3 nucleotides: TGTGCCAGCAGCCCGTCTGGGACAGCCGACAATGAGCAGTTCTTC. Residues: CASSPSGTADNEQFF.

The chain has TRBV30 and TRBJ1-1; 12 nucleotides align to TRBD1. CDR1 and CDR2 from the germline V gene are GTSNPN and SVGIG (reference sequence). The length of the CDR3 is 15 residues. After removal of 5 bases from V and 8 bases from J, the junction contained 12 bases not matched to a gene. DNA for the CDR3: TGTGCCTGGTCATTGGGGGGGACAGGGGGCTTCGAAGCTTTCTTT. As protein: CAWSLGGTGGFEAFF.

The chain has TRBV27 and TRBJ1-1; D unresolved. The V and J ends lost 0 bases and 5 bases respectively, with 13 bases between them. The germline V gene has CDR1 MNHEY and CDR2 SMNVEV (reference sequence). The length of the CDR3 is 15 residues. CDR3 residues: CASSLSVVRGTEAFF. Written as DNA, the CDR3 is TGTGCCAGCAGTTTATCGGTGGTAAGAGGGACTGAAGCTTTCTTT.

This clone was seen just once. This chain joins TRBV27 and TRBJ2-7, with TRBD2 as a possible D gene (5 bases). The CDR3 has 14 amino acids. The ends were cut back, 5 bases at V and 4 bases at J, with 15 bases in the middle. In germline, CDR1 is MNHEY, CDR2 SMNVEV (reference sequence). The CDR3 region has the DNA TGTGCCAGCAGTGCGGCTAGCTGGGTGTACGAGCAGTACTTC. Amino acids: CASSAASWVYEQYF.

The gene calls are TRBV27 and TRBJ2-1; a possible D gene is TRBD1 (6 bases). The CDR3 is 15 residues long. The V end lost 3 bases, the J end lost 3 bases, and 12 bases lay between the germline ends. CDR1 MNHEY and CDR2 SMNVEV come from the germline V gene (reference sequence). CDR3 residues: CASSFKGGVYNEQFF. The DNA of the CDR3 is TGTGCCAGCAGTTTTAAAGGGGGTGTCTACAATGAGCAGTTCTTC.

The CDR3 is CASSFGLAGGIGYEQYF. CDR3 in DNA: TGTGCCAGCAGTTTCGGACTAGCGGGGGGAATCGGTTACGAGCAGTACTTC. This rearrangement joins TRBV28 to TRBJ2-7; 14 positions match TRBD2. J was trimmed by 4 bases and V by 3 bases; bases with no gene match: 8. The CDR3 contains 17 residues. CDR1 and CDR2 (germline): MDHEN, SYDVKM.

The CDR3 DNA follows: TGTGCCAGTAGTATAGGGGGAGGGGCAGTGGCCGGCGGGGAGCTGTTTTTT. Translating it yields CASSIGGGAVAGGELFF. J is TRBJ2-2 and V is TRBV19; TRBD2 agrees at 7 bases. The CDR3 loop spans 17 amino acids. V was pared by 1 base and J by 7 bases, with 12 bases of the junction left unmatched. Germline values: CDR1 LNHDA, CDR2 SQIVND (reference sequence).

The chain joins TRBV28 to TRBJ2-7; D is uncertain. Trimming cost V 3 bases and J 4 bases, with 4 bases left between them. The CDR3 spans 11 residues. Germline CDR1 reads MDHEN; CDR2 reads SYDVKM. The CDR3 here is CASSFQYEQYF. CDR3 sequence (DNA): TGTGCCAGCAGTTTTCAATACGAGCAGTACTTC.